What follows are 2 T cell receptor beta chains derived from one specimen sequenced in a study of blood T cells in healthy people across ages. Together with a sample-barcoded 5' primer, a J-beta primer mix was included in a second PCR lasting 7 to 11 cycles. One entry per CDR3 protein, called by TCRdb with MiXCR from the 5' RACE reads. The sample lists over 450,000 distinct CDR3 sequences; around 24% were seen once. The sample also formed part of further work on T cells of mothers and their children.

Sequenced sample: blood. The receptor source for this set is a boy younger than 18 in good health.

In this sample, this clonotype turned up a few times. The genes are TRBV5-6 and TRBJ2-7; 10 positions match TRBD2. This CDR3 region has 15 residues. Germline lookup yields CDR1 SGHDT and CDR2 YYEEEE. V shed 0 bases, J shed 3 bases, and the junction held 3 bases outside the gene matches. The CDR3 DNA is TGTGCCAGCAGCTTGGAACTAGCGGGAATCTACGAGCAGTACTTC. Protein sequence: CASSLELAGIYEQYF.

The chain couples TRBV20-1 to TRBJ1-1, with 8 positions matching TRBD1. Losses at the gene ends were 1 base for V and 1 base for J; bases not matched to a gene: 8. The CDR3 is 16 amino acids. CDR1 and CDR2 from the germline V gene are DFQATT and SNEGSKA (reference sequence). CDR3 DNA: TGCAGTGCTAGAGCACACGGACAGGGAGGGAACACTGAAGCTTTCTTT. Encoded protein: CSARAHGQGGNTEAFF.